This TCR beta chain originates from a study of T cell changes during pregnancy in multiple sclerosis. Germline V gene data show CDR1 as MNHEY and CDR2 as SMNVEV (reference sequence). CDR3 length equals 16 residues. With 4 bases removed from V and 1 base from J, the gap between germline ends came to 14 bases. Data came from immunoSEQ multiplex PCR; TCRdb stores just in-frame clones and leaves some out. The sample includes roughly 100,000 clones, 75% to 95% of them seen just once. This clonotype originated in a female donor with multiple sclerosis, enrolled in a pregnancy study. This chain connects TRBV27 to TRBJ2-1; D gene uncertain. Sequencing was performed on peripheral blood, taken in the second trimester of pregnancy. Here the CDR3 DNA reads TGTGCCAGCAGTTCCCTCCCCACCCAGTCCTACAATGAGCAGTTCTTC. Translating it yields CASSSLPTQSYNEQFF.